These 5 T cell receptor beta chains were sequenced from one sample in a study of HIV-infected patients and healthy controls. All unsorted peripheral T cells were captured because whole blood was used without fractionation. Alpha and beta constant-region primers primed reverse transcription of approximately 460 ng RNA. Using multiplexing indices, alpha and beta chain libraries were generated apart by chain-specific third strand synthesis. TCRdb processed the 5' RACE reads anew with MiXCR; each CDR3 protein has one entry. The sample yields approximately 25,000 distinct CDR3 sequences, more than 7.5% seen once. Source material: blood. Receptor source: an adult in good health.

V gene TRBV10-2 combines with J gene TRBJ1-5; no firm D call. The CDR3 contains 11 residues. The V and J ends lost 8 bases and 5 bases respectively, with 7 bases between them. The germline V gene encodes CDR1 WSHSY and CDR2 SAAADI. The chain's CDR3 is CASGPHQPQHF. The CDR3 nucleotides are TGCGCCAGCGGGCCTCATCAGCCCCAGCATTTT.

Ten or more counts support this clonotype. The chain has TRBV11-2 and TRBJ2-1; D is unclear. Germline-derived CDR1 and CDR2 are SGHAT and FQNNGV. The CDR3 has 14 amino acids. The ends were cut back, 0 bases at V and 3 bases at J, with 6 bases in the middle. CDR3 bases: TGTGCCAGCAGCTTAGATCCAGACTACAATGAGCAGTTCTTC. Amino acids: CASSLDPDYNEQFF.

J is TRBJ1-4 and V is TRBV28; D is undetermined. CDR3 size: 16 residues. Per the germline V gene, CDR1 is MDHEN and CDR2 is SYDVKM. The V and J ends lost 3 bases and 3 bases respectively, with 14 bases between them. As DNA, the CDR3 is TGTGCCAGCAGTTTCTCCACACGGACTTCTAATGAAAAACTGTTTTTT. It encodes CASSFSTRTSNEKLFF.

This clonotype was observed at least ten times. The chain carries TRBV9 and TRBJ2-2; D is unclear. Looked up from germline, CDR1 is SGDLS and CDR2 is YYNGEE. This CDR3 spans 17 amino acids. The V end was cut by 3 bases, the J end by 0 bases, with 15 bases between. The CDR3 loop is CASSAVAGATNTGELFF. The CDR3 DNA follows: TGTGCCAGCAGCGCAGTCGCCGGCGCCACGAACACCGGGGAGCTGTTTTTT. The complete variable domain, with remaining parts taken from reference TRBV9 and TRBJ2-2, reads DSGVTQTPKHLITATGQRVTLRCSPRSGDLSVYWYQQSLDQGLQFLIQYYNGEERAKGNILERFSAQQFPDLHSELNLSSLELGDSALYFCASSAVAGATNTGELFFGEGSRLTVL.

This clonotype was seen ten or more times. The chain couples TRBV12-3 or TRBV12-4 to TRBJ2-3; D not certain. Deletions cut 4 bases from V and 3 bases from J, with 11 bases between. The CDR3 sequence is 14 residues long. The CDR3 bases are TGTGCCAGCAGTTCTGGGATCAGAACAGATACGCAGTATTTT. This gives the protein CASSSGIRTDTQYF.